A single sample is the source of the 13 T cell receptor beta chains below, sequenced in a study of blood T cell repertoires in COVID-19 (TCRdb year 2020). Libraries were built with the immunoSEQ multiplex PCR assay. Here the immuneACCESS table is served through TCRdb, limited to in-frame sequences with V and J called. Missing clones are a known gap in these copies; in checked studies unresolved V genes cover under half, and the rest lacks a known reason. The sample data list about 520,000 clones, and approximately 85% of these were observed just once. Approximately 2.9% of the sample is held by the ten biggest clonotypes. Sequenced material: peripheral blood. Receptors originate from a human donor in a cohort sampled during active COVID-19.

The chain joins TRBV25-1 to TRBJ2-7; 9 bases match TRBD1. Germline assignment: CDR1 MGHDK and CDR2 SYGVNS. Trimming removed 6 bases from V and 2 bases from J; junction bases left unmatched: 5. This CDR3 spans 14 amino acids. CDR3 amino acids: CASRIGTGPYEQYF. The CDR3 bases are TGTGCCAGCAGAATTGGGACAGGGCCCTACGAGCAGTACTTC.

A note on this clone: A junction end diverges from the germline sequence, so it may reflect a read error. The same CDR3 arises from other DNA sequences in this sample as well. This chain connects TRBV5-4 to TRBJ2-3; D may be TRBD1 (6 bases). Germline CDR1 is SGHNT and CDR2 is YYREEE (reference sequence). There are 13 residues in the CDR3. CDR3 protein: CASSLQGTDTQYF. CDR3 sequence (DNA): TGTGCCAGCAGCTTACAGGGCACCGATACGCAGTATTTT.

The J gene is TRBJ2-3, the V gene TRBV30, with 11 nucleotides matching TRBD2. The CDR3 totals 17 residues. CDR1 GTSNPN and CDR2 SVGIG come from the germline V gene (reference sequence). With 2 bases clipped from V and 0 bases from J, the junction kept 7 bases outside the gene matches. The CDR3 nucleotides read TGTGCCTGGAGTACTAGCGGGAGTCCCATTAGCACAGATACGCAGTATTTT. This codes for CAWSTSGSPISTDTQYF.

V and J are TRBV28 and TRBJ2-5, with D possibly TRBD1 on 6 matching bases. CDR1 and CDR2 (germline): MDHEN, SYDVKM. The CDR3 sequence is 14 residues long. V lost 2 bases, J lost 2 bases, and 9 bases lay in between. The CDR3 DNA is TGTGCCAGCAGTTTAACGGACAGACAAGAGACCCAGTACTTC. Amino acid sequence: CASSLTDRQETQYF.

The rearrangement joins TRBV7-3 to TRBJ1-1; D ambiguous. Per the germline V gene, CDR1 is SGHTA and CDR2 is FQGTGA. V was trimmed by 4 bases and J by 1 base, leaving 13 bases between them. This CDR3 contains 15 residues. CDR3 DNA: TGTGCCAGCAGCTCAATGGGCCAAAAGAACACTGAAGCTTTCTTT. Protein sequence: CASSSMGQKNTEAFF. Drawing the rest from reference TRBV7-3 and TRBJ1-1, the complete variable domain is GAGVSQTPSNKVTEKGKYVELRCDPISGHTALYWYRQSLGQGPEFLIYFQGTGAADDSGLPNDRFFAVRPEGSVSTLKIQRTERGDSAVYLCASSSMGQKNTEAFFGQGTRLTVV.

J is TRBJ2-5 and V is TRBV5-1; 7 nucleotides match TRBD2. V dropped 0 bases and J dropped 5; count of bases not matched to a gene: 4. This CDR3 has 14 amino acids. Germline V gives CDR1 SGHRS, CDR2 YFSETQ. Written as DNA, the CDR3 is TGCGCCAGCAGCTTGGCAAGCGGGATGGAGACCCAGTACTTC. It codes for CASSLASGMETQYF. Variable domain in full (rest from reference TRBV5-1 and TRBJ2-5): KAGVTQTPRYLIKTRGQQVTLSCSPISGHRSVSWYQQTPGQGLQFLFEYFSETQRNKGNFPGRFSGRQFSNSRSEMNVSTLELGDSALYLCASSLASGMETQYFGPGTRLLVL.

V gene TRBV6-5 combines with J gene TRBJ2-3, with TRBD2 identical over 9 bases. Germline-derived CDR1 and CDR2 are MNHEY and SVGAGI. Losses at the gene ends were 6 bases for V and 0 bases for J; bases not matched to a gene: 1. The CDR3 sequence is 14 residues long. CDR3 residues: CASRTSGSTDTQYF. The CDR3 nucleotides read TGTGCCAGCAGGACTAGCGGAAGCACAGATACGCAGTATTTT.

The V call is TRBV11-3, the J call TRBJ2-7; D perhaps matches TRBD1 (6 bases). Germline assignment: CDR1 SGHNT and CDR2 YENEEA. The CDR3 loop spans 13 amino acids. V was clipped by 5 bases and J by 1 base, with 9 bases between them. The CDR3 here is CASSPGQSYEQYF. The CDR3 DNA follows: TGTGCCAGCAGCCCCGGACAGTCCTACGAGCAGTACTTC.

The chain has TRBV6-2 or TRBV6-3 and TRBJ1-2; 8 bases align to TRBD1. V lost 4 bases, J lost 5 bases, and 12 bases stayed unmatched. This CDR3 comprises 16 residues. Germline V gene lookup returns CDR1 MNHEY and CDR2 SVGEGT. The CDR3 DNA sequence: TGTGCCAGCAGTTTGCCGCCCGGACAGGGAAGGTATGGCTACACCTTC. It encodes CASSLPPGQGRYGYTF.

The chain has TRBV29-1 and TRBJ1-1; no reliable D call. The CDR3 extends over 11 amino acids. V gave up 5 bases and J gave up 1 base, with 5 bases separating them. CDR1 is SQVTM, CDR2 ANQGSEA, per germline. CDR3 in DNA: TGCAGCGTTACCGGGAACACTGAAGCTTTCTTT. Its translation: CSVTGNTEAFF.

This chain joins TRBV19 and TRBJ2-1; no clear D gene. The CDR3 runs to 16 residues. The V and J ends lost 6 bases and 0 bases respectively, with 15 bases between them. Germline V gene lookup returns CDR1 LNHDA and CDR2 SQIVND (reference sequence). DNA for the CDR3: TGTGCCAGTAGCCTCTTCCCGGGTAGCTCCTACAATGAGCAGTTCTTC. This sequence encodes CASSLFPGSSYNEQFF.

The rearrangement links TRBV11-2 to TRBJ1-1; D remains unclear. V lost 0 bases and J 10 bases, leaving 9 bases between the germline ends. Germline V gene data show CDR1 as SGHAT and CDR2 as FQNNGV. The CDR3 sequence is 12 residues long. CDR3 nucleotides: TGTGCCAGCAGCTTAGAAACAGTTGGAGCTTTCTTT. It translates to CASSLETVGAFF.

V gene TRBV2 combines with J gene TRBJ1-2; D is perhaps TRBD1 (5 bases). The CDR3 is made up of 13 amino acids. The V gene's germline CDR1 is SNHLY and CDR2 FYNNEI. Trimming left V 5 bases short and J 7 bases short, with 14 bases between. CDR3 sequence reads: CASSPDSPAGYTF. CDR3 DNA sequence: TGTGCCAGCAGTCCCGACAGCCCAGCTGGCTACACCTTC.